The 8 T cell receptor beta chains listed next were all sequenced from one sample in a study of T cell repertoires in cytomegalovirus infection. Via MiXCR, TCRdb re-called the reads, giving one row per CDR3 protein. In the table there are 95,000 to 150,000 distinct CDR3 sequences, more than 25% of which are singletons. The antigens for these receptors are not known. The sample in question was CD8+ T cells from cultured PBMCs, obtained from culture after CMV antigen stimulation. Receptors originate from a human donor in good health (CMV status not recorded). Some clones in this sample may be carry-over from other donors' samples.

This clonotype was counted between two and nine times. The chain carries TRBV12-3 or TRBV12-4 and TRBJ1-1; D might be TRBD1 (5 bases). Trimming left V 5 bases short and J 0 bases short, with 16 bases between. The CDR3 length is 16 residues. The DNA of the CDR3 is TGTGCCAGCAGTCATCCCTCAGACAGAATGAACACTGAAGCTTTCTTT. This encodes CASSHPSDRMNTEAFF.

This chain connects TRBV7-9 to TRBJ1-2; 7 nucleotides align to TRBD1. Germline values: CDR1 SEHNR, CDR2 FQNEAQ (reference sequence). The CDR3 loop spans 16 amino acids. V lost 1 base to trimming and J lost 8 bases; unmatched junction nucleotides: 13. The CDR3 DNA is TGTGCCAGCAGCTTAGTGAGGGCAACAGGGGTTCGAGGCTACACCTTC. Translating it yields CASSLVRATGVRGYTF.

This chain joins TRBV12-3 or TRBV12-4 and TRBJ1-4; TRBD1 might be the D (5 bases). V lost 3 bases and J 8 bases, leaving 16 bases between the germline ends. This CDR3 has 15 amino acids. Here the CDR3 reads CASSFQGTRREKLFF. Here the CDR3 DNA reads TGTGCCAGCAGTTTCCAGGGAACCCGCCGAGAAAAACTGTTTTTT.

This clonotype came up a few times. The rearrangement uses TRBV12-3 or TRBV12-4 and TRBJ1-6; D possibly corresponds to TRBD1 (6 bases). Trimming cost V 4 bases and J 6 bases, with 13 bases left between them. This CDR3 is built from 15 residues. CDR3 nucleotide sequence: TGTGCCAGCAGTTCTGGGGGCCCGGGTAATTCACCCCTCCACTTT. Amino acid sequence: CASSSGGPGNSPLHF.

V gene TRBV12-3 or TRBV12-4 combines with J gene TRBJ1-1; D remains unclear. The V end was cut by 2 bases, the J end by 11 bases, with 9 bases between. The CDR3 runs 11 residues. In DNA, the CDR3 is TGTGCCAGCAGTTTATGGGGAGAGGCTTTCTTT. Translation gives CASSLWGEAFF.

The rearrangement joins TRBV28 to TRBJ1-6; 7 positions match TRBD1. Germline V gene sequence: CDR1 MDHEN, CDR2 SYDVKM. Trimming removed 4 bases from V and 0 bases from J; junction bases left unmatched: 6. The CDR3 length is 17 residues. CDR3 sequence: CASSSGTAVSYNSPLHF. In DNA, the CDR3 is TGTGCCAGCAGTTCCGGGACAGCGGTCTCCTATAATTCACCCCTCCACTTT.

This clonotype showed up many times. The chain couples TRBV7-2 to TRBJ2-1, with TRBD2 matching over 10 bases. The ends lost 0 bases at V and 7 bases at J; junction bases unmatched: 9. Germline V lookup: CDR1 SGHTA, CDR2 FQGNSA. This CDR3 region has 17 residues. The CDR3 DNA reads TGTGCCAGCAGCTTAGCCGGGAGCGGGGGGGCGCGGAATGAGCAGTTCTTC. As protein: CASSLAGSGGARNEQFF.

V is TRBV12-5 and J is TRBJ1-4, with TRBD1 matching over 7 bases. Trimming cost V 3 bases and J 3 bases; bases outside gene matches: 13. Germline-derived CDR1 and CDR2 are LGHNT and FRNRAP. The CDR3 totals 18 residues. CDR3 protein: CASGFFGTGDRPNEKLFF. CDR3 sequence (DNA): TGTGCTAGTGGTTTCTTCGGTACAGGGGATCGGCCTAATGAAAAACTGTTTTTT.